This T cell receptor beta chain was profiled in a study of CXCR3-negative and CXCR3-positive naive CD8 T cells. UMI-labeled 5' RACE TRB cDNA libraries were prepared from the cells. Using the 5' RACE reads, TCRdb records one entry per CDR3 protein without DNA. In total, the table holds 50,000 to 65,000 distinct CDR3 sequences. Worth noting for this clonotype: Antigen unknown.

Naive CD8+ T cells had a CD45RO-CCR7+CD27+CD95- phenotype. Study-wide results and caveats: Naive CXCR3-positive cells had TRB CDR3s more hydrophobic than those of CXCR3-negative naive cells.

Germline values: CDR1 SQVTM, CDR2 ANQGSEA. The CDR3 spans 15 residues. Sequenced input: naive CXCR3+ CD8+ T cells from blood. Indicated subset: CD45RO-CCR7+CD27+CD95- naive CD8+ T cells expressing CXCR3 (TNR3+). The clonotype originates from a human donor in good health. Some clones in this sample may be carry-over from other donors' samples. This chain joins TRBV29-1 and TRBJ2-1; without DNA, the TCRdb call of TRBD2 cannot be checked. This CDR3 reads CSVLESSGSYNEQFF.